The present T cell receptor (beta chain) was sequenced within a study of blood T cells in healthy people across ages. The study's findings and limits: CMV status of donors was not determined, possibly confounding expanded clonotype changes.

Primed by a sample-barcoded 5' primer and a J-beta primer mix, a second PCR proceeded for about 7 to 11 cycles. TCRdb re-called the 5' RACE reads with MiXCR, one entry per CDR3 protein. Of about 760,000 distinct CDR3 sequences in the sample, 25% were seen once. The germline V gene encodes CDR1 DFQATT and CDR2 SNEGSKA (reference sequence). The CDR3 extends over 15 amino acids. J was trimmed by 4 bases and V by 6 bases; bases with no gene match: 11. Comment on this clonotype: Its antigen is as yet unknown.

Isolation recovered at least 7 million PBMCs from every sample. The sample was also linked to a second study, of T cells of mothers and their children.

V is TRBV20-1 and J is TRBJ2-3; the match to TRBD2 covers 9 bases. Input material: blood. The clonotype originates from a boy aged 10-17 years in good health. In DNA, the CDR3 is TGCAGTGCCCCGGCTAGCGGGAAGCGGGCAGATACGCAGTATTTT. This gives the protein CSAPASGKRADTQYF.